The present T cell receptor (beta chain) was sequenced within a study of regulatory T cells in long-lasting Graves disease. The CDR3 covers 14 residues. CDR1 LGHDT and CDR2 YNNKEL come from the germline V gene (reference sequence). Trimming took 6 bases from V and 5 from J; bases not matched to a gene: 2. This clonotype was detected many times. The antigen is not known. This clone may be a read error of a much larger clone one base away. The TCR beta library used iRepertoire HTBI primers with Arm-PCR amplification of CDR3. TCRdb re-analysed the multiplex PCR reads in MiXCR, keeping a single row per CDR3 protein. There are approximately 310,000 distinct CDR3 sequences in the sample; 15% to 20% occur only once, and less than 40% lies in the top ten. Study outcomes and limitations: Persistent-disease Graves' patients showed less TCR diversity than new cases.

Time point of the sample: newly diagnosed GD, antithyroid drugs for less than 3 months. Scientists built the TCR library using RNA that was extracted from PBMCs. V usage is TRBV3-1 and J usage is TRBJ1-6, with 9 positions matching TRBD1. This clonotype was sampled from a female donor with Graves disease. The sequenced sample was peripheral blood mononuclear cells (PBMCs), obtained at new diagnosis, from a patient treated with antithyroid drugs. CDR3 residues: CASSRTGDNSPLHF. CDR3 nucleotides: TGTGCCAGCAGTCGGACAGGGGATAATTCACCCCTCCACTTT.